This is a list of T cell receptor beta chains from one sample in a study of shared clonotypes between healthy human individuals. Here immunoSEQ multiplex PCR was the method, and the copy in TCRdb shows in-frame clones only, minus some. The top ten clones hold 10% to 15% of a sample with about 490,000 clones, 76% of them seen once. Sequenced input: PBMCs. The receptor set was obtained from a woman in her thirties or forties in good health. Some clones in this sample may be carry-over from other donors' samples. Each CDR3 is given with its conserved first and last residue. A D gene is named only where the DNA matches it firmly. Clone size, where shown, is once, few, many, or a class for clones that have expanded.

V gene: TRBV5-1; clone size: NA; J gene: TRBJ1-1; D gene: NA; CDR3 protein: CASSTDGTNTEAFF; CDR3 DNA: TGCGCCAGCAGCACTGACGGGACAAACACTGAAGCTTTCTTT
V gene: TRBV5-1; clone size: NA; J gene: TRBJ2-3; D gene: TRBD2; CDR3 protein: CATRTSGSSDTQYF; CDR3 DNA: TGCGCCACCAGGACTAGCGGGAGCTCAGATACGCAGTATTTT
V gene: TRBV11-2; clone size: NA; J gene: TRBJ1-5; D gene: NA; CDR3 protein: CASSPNNSPMGPQHF; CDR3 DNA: TGTGCCAGCAGCCCGAATAACAGCCCAATGGGGCCCCAGCATTTT
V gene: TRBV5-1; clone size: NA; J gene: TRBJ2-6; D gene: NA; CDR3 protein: CASSLDSSSGANVLTF; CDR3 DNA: TGCGCCAGCAGCTTGGACTCCAGCTCTGGGGCCAACGTCCTGACTTTC
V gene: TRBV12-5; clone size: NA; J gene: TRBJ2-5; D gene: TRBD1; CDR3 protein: CASGKGTGYGGRETQYF; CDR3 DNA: TGTGCTAGTGGAAAAGGGACAGGGTATGGTGGCAGGGAGACCCAGTACTTC
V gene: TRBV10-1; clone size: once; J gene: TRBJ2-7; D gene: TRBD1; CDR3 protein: CASSDTGAEVGEQYF; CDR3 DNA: TGCGCCAGCAGTGATACAGGGGCCGAGGTCGGCGAGCAGTACTTC
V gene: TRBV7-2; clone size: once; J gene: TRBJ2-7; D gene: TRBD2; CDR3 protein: CASSPWRENEQYF; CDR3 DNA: TGTGCCAGCAGTCCCTGGCGGGAGAACGAGCAGTACTTC
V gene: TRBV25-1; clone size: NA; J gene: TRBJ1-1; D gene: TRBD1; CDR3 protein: CASTRGTGAGVKAEAFF; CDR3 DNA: TGTGCCAGCACCCGAGGGACAGGGGCAGGTGTGAAGGCTGAAGCTTTCTTT
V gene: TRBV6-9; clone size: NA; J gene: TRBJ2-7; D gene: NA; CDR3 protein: CASNPIRDNDEQYF; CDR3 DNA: TGTGCCAGCAATCCCATCCGGGACAACGACGAGCAGTACTTC
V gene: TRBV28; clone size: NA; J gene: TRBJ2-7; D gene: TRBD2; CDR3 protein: CASSLTGGSSYEQYF; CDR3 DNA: TGTGCCAGCAGTTTGACGGGAGGGAGCTCCTACGAGCAGTACTTC
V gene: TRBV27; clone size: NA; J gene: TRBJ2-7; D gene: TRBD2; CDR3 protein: CASWGGYEQYF; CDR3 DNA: TGTGCCAGCTGGGGGGGTTACGAGCAGTACTTC
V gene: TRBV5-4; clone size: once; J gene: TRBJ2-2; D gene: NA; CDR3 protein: CASSLSGLNTGELFF; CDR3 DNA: TGTGCCAGCAGCTTGTCCGGGCTGAACACCGGGGAGCTGTTTTTT
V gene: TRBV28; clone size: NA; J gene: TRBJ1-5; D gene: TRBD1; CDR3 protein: CASSFQGQRYSNQPQHF; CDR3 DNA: TGTGCCAGCAGTTTCCAGGGACAGCGTTATAGCAATCAGCCCCAGCATTTT
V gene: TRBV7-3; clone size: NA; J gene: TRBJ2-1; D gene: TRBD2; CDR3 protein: CASSPSGRGYNEQFF; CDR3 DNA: TGTGCCAGCAGCCCCAGCGGGAGAGGCTACAATGAGCAGTTCTTC
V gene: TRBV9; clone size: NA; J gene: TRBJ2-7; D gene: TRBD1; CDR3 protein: CASSVGGTASSYEQYF; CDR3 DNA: TGTGCCAGCAGCGTAGGTGGGACAGCAAGCTCCTACGAGCAGTACTTC
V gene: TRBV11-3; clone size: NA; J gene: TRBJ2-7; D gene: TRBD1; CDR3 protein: CASSSRDRGPAGWGDYEQYF; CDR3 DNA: TGTGCCAGCAGCTCCCGGGACAGGGGCCCGGCGGGGTGGGGAGACTACGAGCAGTACTTC
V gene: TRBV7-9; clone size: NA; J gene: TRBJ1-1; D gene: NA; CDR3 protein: CASSLREATAFF; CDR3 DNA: TGTGCCAGCAGCCTGAGAGAAGCTACGGCTTTCTTT
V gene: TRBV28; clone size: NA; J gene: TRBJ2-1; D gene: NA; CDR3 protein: CATSEQYNEQFF; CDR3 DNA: TGTGCCACCTCGGAGCAGTACAATGAGCAGTTCTTC
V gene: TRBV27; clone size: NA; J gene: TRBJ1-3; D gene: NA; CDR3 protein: CASSFSPRQPNSGNTIYF; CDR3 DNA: TGTGCCAGCAGTTTCAGCCCTCGACAGCCCAACTCTGGAAACACCATATATTTT
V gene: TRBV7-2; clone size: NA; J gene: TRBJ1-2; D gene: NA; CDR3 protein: CASSLVAGGYTF; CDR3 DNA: TGTGCCAGCAGCTTAGTTGCCGGCGGCTACACCTTC
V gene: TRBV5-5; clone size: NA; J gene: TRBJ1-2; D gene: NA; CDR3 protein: CASSLEVRAPHGYTF; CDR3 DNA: TGTGCCAGCAGCTTGGAGGTCCGGGCTCCGCATGGCTACACCTTC
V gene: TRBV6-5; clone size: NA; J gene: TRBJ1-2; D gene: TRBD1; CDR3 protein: CASSTRQGGGYTF; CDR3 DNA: TGTGCCAGCAGTACCCGACAGGGTGGTGGCTACACCTTC